What follows is one T cell receptor (beta chain) and its context. The data are from a study of blood T cell repertoires in COVID-19. Study-level background: Samples taken during acute and convalescent COVID-19 were collected in the United States, Italy and Spain. T cells, B-cell-depleted T cells, or PBMCs supplied cDNA or gDNA.

The CDR3 covers 15 residues. V was clipped by 0 bases and J by 3 bases, with 9 bases between them. Germline loops: CDR1 LGHDT, CDR2 YNNKEL (reference sequence). Original data processing: From reference gene primer amplification, estimates of nucleated cell counts were derived. Using immunoSEQ multiplex PCR, the repertoire was profiled, and TCRdb retains in-frame clones only, with some absent. That table supplies the V and J calls and clone size; D and trimming were determined from the DNA. Of about 59,000 clones listed, 81% are singletons. The rearrangement uses TRBV3-1 (or the pseudogene TRBV3-2) and TRBJ2-1; D not resolved. Sequencing was performed on peripheral blood. The TCR originated in a woman of 80 years or more with active or convalescent COVID-19. The CDR3 DNA reads TGTGCCAGCAGCCAAGATCAGGCAGTCTACAATGAGCAGTTCTTC. Its protein is CASSQDQAVYNEQFF.